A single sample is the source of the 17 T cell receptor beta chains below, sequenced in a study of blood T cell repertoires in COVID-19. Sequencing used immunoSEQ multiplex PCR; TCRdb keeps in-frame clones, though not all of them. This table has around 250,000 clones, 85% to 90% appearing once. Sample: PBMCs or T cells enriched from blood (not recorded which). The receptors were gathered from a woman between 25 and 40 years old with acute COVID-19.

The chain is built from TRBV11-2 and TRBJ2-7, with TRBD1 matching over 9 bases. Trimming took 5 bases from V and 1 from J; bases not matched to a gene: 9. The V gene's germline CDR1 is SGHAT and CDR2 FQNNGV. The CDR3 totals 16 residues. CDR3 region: CASSPITGGASYEQYF. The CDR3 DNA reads TGTGCCAGCAGCCCCATAACAGGGGGCGCATCCTACGAGCAGTACTTC.

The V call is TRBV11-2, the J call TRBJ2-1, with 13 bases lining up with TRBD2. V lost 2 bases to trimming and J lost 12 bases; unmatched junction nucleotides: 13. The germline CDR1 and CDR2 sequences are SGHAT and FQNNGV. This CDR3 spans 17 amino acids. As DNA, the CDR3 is TGTGCCAGCAGCTTACCATCGTGGGGAAGACTAGCGGGGGGGCAGTTCTTC. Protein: CASSLPSWGRLAGGQFF.

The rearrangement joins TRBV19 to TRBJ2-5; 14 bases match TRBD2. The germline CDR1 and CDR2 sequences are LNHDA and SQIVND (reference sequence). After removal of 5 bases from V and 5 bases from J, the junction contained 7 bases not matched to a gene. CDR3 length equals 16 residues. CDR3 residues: CASSLGLAGAGETQYF. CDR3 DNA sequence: TGTGCCAGTAGTTTGGGACTAGCGGGAGCGGGGGAGACCCAGTACTTC.

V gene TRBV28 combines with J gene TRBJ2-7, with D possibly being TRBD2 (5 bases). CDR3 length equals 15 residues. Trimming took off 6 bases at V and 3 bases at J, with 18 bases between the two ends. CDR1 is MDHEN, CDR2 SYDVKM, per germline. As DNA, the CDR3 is TGTGCCAGCAGCAGCGGCCCGGGTTCCGACTACGAGCAGTACTTC. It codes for CASSSGPGSDYEQYF.

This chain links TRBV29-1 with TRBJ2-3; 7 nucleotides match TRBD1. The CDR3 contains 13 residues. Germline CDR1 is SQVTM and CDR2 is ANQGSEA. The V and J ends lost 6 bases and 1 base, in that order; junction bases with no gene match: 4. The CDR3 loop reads CSVIGTGTDTQYF. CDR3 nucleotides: TGCAGCGTCATCGGGACAGGCACAGATACGCAGTATTTT.

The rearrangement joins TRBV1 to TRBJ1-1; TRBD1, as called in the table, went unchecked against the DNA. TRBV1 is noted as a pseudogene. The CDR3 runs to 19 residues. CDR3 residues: CTSSQDLMVGDRANTEAFF. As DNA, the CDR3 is TGCACCAGCAGCCAAGACCTAATGGTGGGCGACAGGGCGAACACTGAAGCTTTCTTT.

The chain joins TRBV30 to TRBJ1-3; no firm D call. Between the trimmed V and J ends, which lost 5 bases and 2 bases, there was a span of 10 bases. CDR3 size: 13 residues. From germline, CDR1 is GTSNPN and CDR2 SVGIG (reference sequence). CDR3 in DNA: TGTGCCTGGGCTAGTTGGCCTGGAAACACCATATATTTT. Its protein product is CAWASWPGNTIYF.

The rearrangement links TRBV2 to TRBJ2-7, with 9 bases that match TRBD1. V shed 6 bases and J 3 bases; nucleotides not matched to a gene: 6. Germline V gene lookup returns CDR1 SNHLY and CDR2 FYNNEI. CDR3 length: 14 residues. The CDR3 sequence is CASSGTGWIYEQYF. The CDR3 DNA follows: TGTGCCAGCAGCGGGACAGGGTGGATCTACGAGCAGTACTTC.

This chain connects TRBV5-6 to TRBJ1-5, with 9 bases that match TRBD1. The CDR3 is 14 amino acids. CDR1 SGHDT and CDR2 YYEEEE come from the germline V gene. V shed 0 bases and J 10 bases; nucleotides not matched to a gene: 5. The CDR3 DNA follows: TGTGCCAGCAGCTTGGGTGTGGGACAGGGACCCCAGCATTTT. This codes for CASSLGVGQGPQHF.

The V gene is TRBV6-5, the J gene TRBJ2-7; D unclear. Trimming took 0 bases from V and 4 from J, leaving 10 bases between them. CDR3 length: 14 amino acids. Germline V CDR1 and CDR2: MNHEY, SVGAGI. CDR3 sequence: CASSYSNLGYEQYF. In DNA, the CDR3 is TGTGCCAGCAGTTACTCCAATCTAGGATACGAGCAGTACTTC.

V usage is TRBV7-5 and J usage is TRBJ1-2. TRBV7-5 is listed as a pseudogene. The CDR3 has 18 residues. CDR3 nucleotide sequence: TGTGTCAGAAGCTTTCCCCCCATTGCGGGGGGCGCGAACTATGGCTACACCTTC. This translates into CVRSFPPIAGGANYGYTF.

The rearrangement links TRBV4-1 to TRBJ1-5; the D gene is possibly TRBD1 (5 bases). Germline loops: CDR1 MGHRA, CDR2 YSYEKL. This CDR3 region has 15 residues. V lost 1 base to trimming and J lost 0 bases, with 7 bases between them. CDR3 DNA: TGCGCCAGCAGCCAAGCACAGGATAGCAATCAGCCCCAGCATTTT. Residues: CASSQAQDSNQPQHF.

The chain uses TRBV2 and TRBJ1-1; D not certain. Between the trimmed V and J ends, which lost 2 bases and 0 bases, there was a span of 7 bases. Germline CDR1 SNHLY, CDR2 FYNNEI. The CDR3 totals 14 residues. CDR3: CASSEWAVNTEAFF. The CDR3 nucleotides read TGTGCCAGCAGTGAATGGGCAGTGAACACTGAAGCTTTCTTT.

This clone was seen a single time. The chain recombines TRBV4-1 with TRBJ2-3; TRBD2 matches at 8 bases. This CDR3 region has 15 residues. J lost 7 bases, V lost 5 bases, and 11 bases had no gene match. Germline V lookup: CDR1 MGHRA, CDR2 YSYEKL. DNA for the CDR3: TGCGCCAGCAGCAACCTGGGACTAGATAGCCATACGCAGTATTTT. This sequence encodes CASSNLGLDSHTQYF.

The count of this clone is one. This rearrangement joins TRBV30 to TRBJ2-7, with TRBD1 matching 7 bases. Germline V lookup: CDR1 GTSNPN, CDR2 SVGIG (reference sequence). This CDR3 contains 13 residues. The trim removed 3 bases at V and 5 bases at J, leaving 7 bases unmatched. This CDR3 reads CAWSLTGSNEQYF. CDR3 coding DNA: TGTGCCTGGAGCCTGACAGGGTCCAACGAGCAGTACTTC.

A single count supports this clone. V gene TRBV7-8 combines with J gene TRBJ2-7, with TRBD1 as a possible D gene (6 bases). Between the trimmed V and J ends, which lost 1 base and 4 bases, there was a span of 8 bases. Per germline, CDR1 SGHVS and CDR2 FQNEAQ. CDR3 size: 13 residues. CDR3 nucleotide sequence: TGTGCCAGCAGCTTAGGACAGGAGTACGAGCAGTACTTC. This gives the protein CASSLGQEYEQYF. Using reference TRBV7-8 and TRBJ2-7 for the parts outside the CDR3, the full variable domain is GAGVSQSPRYKVAKRGQDVALRCDPISGHVSLFWYQQALGQGPEFLTYFQNEAQLDKSGLPSDRFFAERPEGSVSTLKIQRTQQEDSAVYLCASSLGQEYEQYFGPGTRLTVT.

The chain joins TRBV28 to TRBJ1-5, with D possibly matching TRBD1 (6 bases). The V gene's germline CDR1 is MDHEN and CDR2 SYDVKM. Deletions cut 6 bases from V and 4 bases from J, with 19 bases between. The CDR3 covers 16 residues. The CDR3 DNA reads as TGTGCCAGCAGGCTAACAGGGAACCCTTTTAATCAGCCCCAGCATTTT. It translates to CASRLTGNPFNQPQHF.